Given below is one T cell receptor (beta chain) in context. No antigen is known for it. V lost 6 bases, J lost 1 base, and 9 bases lay in between. The CDR3 length is 13 residues. Germline V gene data show CDR1 as SNHLY and CDR2 as FYNNEI. The entry originates in a study of beta chain features in type 1 diabetes. The isolated RNA, all of it, was reverse transcribed, so expressed TCRB transcripts were what got sequenced. Sequenced by immunoSEQ multiplex PCR; TCRdb stores in-frame clones only, minus some. The sample carries 600,000 to 700,000 clones, about an eighth recorded once. Study results and limitations: Shortening that was moderate but significant affected the TCRB CDR3s of Type 1 diabetes patients in all four CD4+ subsets.

The rearrangement uses TRBV2 and TRBJ1-1, with unresolved D. The specimen was naive CD4+ T cells from blood. The receptor's source is a man in his late teens or twenties with type 1 diabetes. The CDR3 here is CASRGGRNTEAFF. In nucleotides, the CDR3 is TGTGCCAGCAGGGGAGGACGGAACACTGAAGCTTTCTTT.